This T cell receptor beta chain was sequenced during a study of T cells in Graves' hyperthyroidism and ophthalmopathy. An absence of ophthalmopathy progression within 18 months meant stable Graves' hyperthyroidism. Researchers barred patients who had uncontrolled infection, other autoimmune disease, pregnancy or lactation. Every diagnosis used clinical symptoms, serum thyroxine and TRAb, thyroid ultrasound and orbital computed tomography. Broader study findings: Before onset, by a median of approximately 6.2 months, the model predicted ophthalmopathy.

Researchers took RNA transcripts and amplified the TCR beta CDR3 regions from them. The TCR CDR3 first-round RT-PCR relied on the HTBI primer set. TCRdb re-called the multiplex PCR reads with MiXCR, one entry per CDR3 protein. The sample shows around 540,000 distinct CDR3 sequences, about half of them seen only once. The CDR3 extends over 14 amino acids. V was trimmed by 5 bases and J by 1 base, leaving 12 bases between them. Germline assignment: CDR1 MNHNS and CDR2 SASEGT. This clonotype has just a few counts. Its cognate antigen is unknown. Sequencing was performed on peripheral blood or thyroid tissue (not recorded which). This TCR derives from a woman younger than 30 with Graves' hyperthyroidism. The chain links TRBV6-1 to TRBJ2-7; D might be TRBD2 (6 bases). The CDR3 reads CASSPPGLSYEQYF. DNA of the CDR3: TGTGCCAGCAGTCCCCCGGGACTTTCCTACGAGCAGTACTTC.